These T cell receptor beta chains were read from a single sample in a study of T cell clusters in autoimmune cytopenias. TCRdb re-analyzed the multiplex PCR reads; it lists each CDR3 protein once, without DNA. The sample data list under 8,500 distinct CDR3 sequences. What was sequenced was peripheral blood. The receptor source for this set is a human donor with an autoimmune cytopenia or autoimmune hepatitis (not recorded which). CDR3s include the opening cysteine and the closing phenylalanine or tryptophan. Rows give clone size only sometimes, using once, few, many, or a class for an expanded clone.

j_gene | v_gene | len | abundance | CDR3aa
TRBJ2-3 | TRBV28 | 17 | NA | CASSLPSDRSSTDTQYF
TRBJ2-7 | TRBV5-1 | 14 | NA | CASSLGQGDPAQYF
TRBJ2-2 | TRBV29-1 | 13 | medium-sized | CSVDVGNTGELFF
TRBJ2-5 | TRBV5-1 | 16 | NA | CASSPGTSGLQETQYF
TRBJ2-3 | TRBV6-5 | 18 | NA | CASKSGTSGRGPTDTQYF
TRBJ2-2 | TRBV12-3/TRBV12-4 | 12 | NA | CASSPDTGELFF
TRBJ2-7 | TRBV6-2/TRBV6-3 | 14 | NA | CASSPGTSVYEQYF
TRBJ2-1 | TRBV29-1 | 13 | medium-sized | CSVEVKRSDEQFF
TRBJ1-4 | TRBV27 | 14 | medium-sized | CASSWDREDEKLFF
TRBJ1-1 | TRBV5-6 | 13 | NA | CASSLEGNTEAFF
TRBJ2-1 | TRBV4-2 | 13 | NA | CASSPYGDNEQFF
TRBJ2-2 | TRBV6-5 | 15 | medium-sized | CASRGGQGHTGELFF
TRBJ2-7 | TRBV6-5 | 14 | NA | CASSLAGGSYEQYF
TRBJ2-5 | TRBV6-5 | 14 | medium-sized | CASSQTGAQETQYF
TRBJ1-6 | TRBV19 | 15 | NA | CASSIEGTIGSPLHF
TRBJ2-5 | TRBV27 | 14 | NA | CASSLSRNQETQYF
TRBJ2-5 | TRBV6-1 | 13 | NA | CASSYIGLETQYF
TRBJ1-2 | TRBV5-1 | 13 | NA | CASSHDRSYGYTF
TRBJ1-2 | TRBV30 | 14 | medium-sized | CAWSVRREVDGYTF
TRBJ2-5 | TRBV7-6 | 11 | medium-sized | CASSFQETQYF
TRBJ1-2 | TRBV29-1 | 15 | medium-sized | CSVDDRGSGGGGYTF
TRBJ2-7 | TRBV15 | 13 | NA | CATSRDTRNEQYF
TRBJ1-4 | TRBV18 | 13 | NA | CASSPQANEKLFF
TRBJ1-5 | TRBV6-1 | 12 | NA | CASSEVNQPQHF
TRBJ2-1 | TRBV6-5 | 16 | NA | CASSFSLAGENNEQFF
TRBJ2-1 | TRBV12-3/TRBV12-4 | 16 | NA | CASSPPGTGLYNEQFF
TRBJ2-1 | TRBV6-4 | 15 | NA | CASSRRSGRSNEQFF
TRBJ1-1 | TRBV15 | 15 | NA | CATSKTGGTNTEAFF
TRBJ2-3 | TRBV27 | 12 | NA | CASSFISDTQYF
TRBJ2-3 | TRBV20-1 | 16 | NA | CSARPIAGGGTDTQYF
TRBJ2-2 | TRBV7-9 | 14 | NA | CASSWGGAPGELFF
TRBJ2-3 | TRBV30 | 15 | medium-sized | CAWGRQGTSTDTQYF
TRBJ2-6 | TRBV29-1 | 18 | medium-sized | CSVRARLDSAPGANVLTF
TRBJ2-5 | TRBV5-1 | 15 | NA | CASSLEAGEAETQYF
TRBJ2-3 | TRBV7-9 | 11 | NA | CASGEADTQYF
TRBJ2-5 | TRBV7-9 | 15 | NA | CASSPVVGGGETQYF
TRBJ2-7 | TRBV15 | 15 | NA | CATSRDLGGTYEQYF
TRBJ2-7 | TRBV7-6 | 15 | NA | CASSLTPSGPYEQYF
TRBJ2-7 | TRBV29-1 | 16 | NA | CSVVGRGRKKGYEQYF
TRBJ1-3 | TRBV6-1 | 13 | medium-sized | CASGQVSGNTIYF
TRBJ2-3 | TRBV27 | 14 | NA | CASRSQELVDTQYF
TRBJ2-1 | TRBV10-2 | 13 | NA | CASRSSGSNEQFF
TRBJ2-3 | TRBV24-1 | 15 | NA | CATSAGAPPTDTQYF
TRBJ1-6 | TRBV30 | 13 | NA | CAGGSGGNSPLHF
TRBJ2-1 | TRBV5-4 | 12 | NA | CASSLTAIEQFF
TRBJ1-2 | TRBV10-2 | 14 | NA | CASSEKGLWDGYTF
TRBJ2-7 | TRBV30 | 12 | NA | CAWTRIAGEQYF
TRBJ2-7 | TRBV29-1 | 14 | NA | CSVSGTGVAYEQYF
TRBJ2-3 | TRBV5-5 | 17 | NA | CVSSLSGTAVRTDTQYF
TRBJ2-1 | TRBV29-1 | 13 | medium-sized | CSVGDQRYNEQFF
TRBJ2-7 | TRBV2 | 15 | NA | CASSEAGYSSYEQYF
TRBJ2-3 | TRBV20-1 | 14 | NA | CSAKPSGSTDTQYF
TRBJ2-5 | TRBV6-5 | 15 | NA | CASSVGPYGGETQYF
TRBJ1-1 | TRBV5-6 | 14 | NA | CASIITGVETEAFF
TRBJ2-7 | TRBV6-1 | 15 | medium-sized | CASSTGTSGSYEQYF
TRBJ2-1 | TRBV6-5 | 13 | medium-sized | CASSYDPMIEQFF
TRBJ2-1 | TRBV6-1 | 14 | NA | CASQQASRYNEQFF